The next 27 T cell receptor beta chains were all read from a single sample in a study of identical twins. Each CDR3 protein gets one entry after TCRdb re-called the 5' RACE reads with MiXCR. The profile covers about 690,000 distinct CDR3 sequences, with over 5% appearing a single time and approximately 2% taken by the ten largest. Sequenced sample: naive T cells sorted from blood. The receptors stem from a young man in good health.

This clonotype was detected ten times or more. The chain has TRBV6-1 and TRBJ1-1; no firm D call. Germline V gene data show CDR1 as MNHNS and CDR2 as SASEGT. This CDR3 has 16 amino acids. V lost 7 bases and J lost 0, with 18 bases in between. CDR3 region: CASTEIAPGLNTEAFF. In nucleotides, the CDR3 is TGTGCCAGCACAGAGATCGCCCCGGGGTTGAACACTGAAGCTTTCTTT.

This chain uses TRBV28 with TRBJ2-1; D unresolved. The ends were cut back, 6 bases at V and 7 bases at J, with 10 bases in the middle. The germline V gene has CDR1 MDHEN and CDR2 SYDVKM. The CDR3 loop spans 12 amino acids. CDR3 DNA: TGTGCCAGCAGACTCGGTCATAATGAGCAGTTCTTC. Its translation is CASRLGHNEQFF.

This clonotype was seen repeatedly, ten times or more. The V and J genes are TRBV27 and TRBJ1-1; unclear D gene. Germline loops: CDR1 MNHEY, CDR2 SMNVEV (reference sequence). The CDR3 runs to 14 residues. Trimming removed 6 bases at V and 5 bases at J, with 16 bases between. CDR3 nucleotide sequence: TGTGCCAGCAGCGCGAATGGGGTAATGACTGAAGCTTTCTTT. Its translation is CASSANGVMTEAFF.

This clonotype was counted many times. The chain uses TRBV20-1 and TRBJ2-1; 7 positions agree with TRBD2. CDR1 and CDR2 (germline): DFQATT, SNEGSKA (reference sequence). Losses at the gene ends were 2 bases for V and 4 bases for J; bases not matched to a gene: 11. The CDR3 is 16 amino acids. The CDR3 nucleotides are TGCAGTGCTAGATTAGGCCGGGACTACCTTTACAATGAGCAGTTCTTC. Encoded protein: CSARLGRDYLYNEQFF.

This clonotype was seen a handful of times. At one end, the junction sequence differs from germline, possibly due to a read error. V gene TRBV20-1 combines with J gene TRBJ2-1; D tentatively reads TRBD1 or TRBD2 (5 bases each). From germline, CDR1 is DFQATT and CDR2 SNEGSKA (reference sequence). This CDR3 has 16 amino acids. The CDR3 reads CSARLLSGPSYNEQLF. The CDR3 bases are TGCAGTGCTAGACTCCTGTCGGGACCGTCCTACAATGAGCAGTTATTC.

The gene calls are TRBV5-1 and TRBJ2-5, with 8 bases aligning to TRBD2. The germline V gene has CDR1 SGHRS and CDR2 YFSETQ. The V and J ends lost 4 bases and 3 bases, in that order; junction bases with no gene match: 5. The CDR3 is 14 residues long. The CDR3 DNA reads TGCGCCAGCAGCCCCGAAGCGGGAGAAGAGACCCAGTACTTC. Protein sequence: CASSPEAGEETQYF.

This clonotype was picked up many times. This chain links TRBV4-2 with TRBJ2-5, with TRBD1 matching over 8 bases. With V trimmed by 4 bases and J by 5 bases, 6 bases remained unmatched. CDR1 and CDR2 (germline): LGHNA, YNFKEQ. The length of the CDR3 is 14 residues. CDR3 sequence reads: CASSPQDREETQYF. DNA of the CDR3: TGTGCCAGCAGCCCCCAGGACAGGGAGGAGACCCAGTACTTC.

The sample holds many counts of this clonotype. V is TRBV28 and J is TRBJ1-2; TRBD1 matches at 8 bases. Per germline, CDR1 MDHEN and CDR2 SYDVKM. Germline trimming cut 2 bases from V and 7 bases from J; bases unmatched to any gene: 9. The CDR3 is 15 residues long. The CDR3 here is CASSLPPTGGGGYTF. CDR3 DNA: TGTGCCAGCAGTTTACCCCCCACAGGGGGAGGTGGCTACACCTTC.

The J gene is TRBJ2-3, the V gene TRBV3-1; no clear D. The V gene's germline CDR1 is LGHDT and CDR2 YNNKEL (reference sequence). Trimming cost V 0 bases and J 3 bases, with 16 bases left between them. The CDR3 contains 17 residues. The CDR3 region is CASSQDRWLRATDTQYF. In nucleotides, the CDR3 is TGTGCCAGCAGCCAAGACAGATGGCTCCGGGCAACAGATACGCAGTATTTT.

This clonotype was counted at least ten times. The genes are TRBV12-3 or TRBV12-4 and TRBJ2-1; either TRBD1 or TRBD2 may fit D (5 bases each). Trimming took 6 bases from V and 8 from J, leaving 20 bases between them. This CDR3 is 15 amino acids long. As DNA, the CDR3 is TGTGCCAGCAGAGCCGGAGCGGACACCATTGATGAGCAGTTCTTC. As protein: CASRAGADTIDEQFF.

This clonotype occurred many times. The rearrangement joins TRBV5-1 to TRBJ2-7, with D tentatively TRBD1 (6 bases). The V end was cut by 5 bases, the J end by 5 bases, with 11 bases between. From germline, CDR1 is SGHRS and CDR2 YFSETQ. CDR3 length: 12 amino acids. Here the CDR3 reads CASRGGGDEQYV. The CDR3 nucleotides read TGCGCCAGCAGAGGGGGTGGCGACGAGCAGTACGTC.

This clonotype was found many times. The gene calls are TRBV7-9 and TRBJ1-1; maybe TRBD1 (5 bases). Germline V gives CDR1 SEHNR, CDR2 FQNEAQ (reference sequence). V was cut by 3 bases and J by 7 bases, with 9 bases left in between. This CDR3 comprises 12 residues. CDR3 sequence reads: CASSLGVGEAFF. In DNA, the CDR3 is TGTGCCAGCAGCTTGGGGGTTGGTGAAGCTTTCTTT.

This clonotype has at least ten counts. The chain couples TRBV12-3 or TRBV12-4 to TRBJ1-5; the match to TRBD1 covers 11 bases. The CDR3 extends over 15 amino acids. V lost 8 bases, J lost 7 bases, and 10 bases stayed unmatched. The DNA of the CDR3 is TGTGCCAGCCTCGGACAGGGGGCTTTTGGACAGCCCCAGCATTTT. It yields the protein CASLGQGAFGQPQHF.

This clonotype was observed a handful of times. The chain recombines TRBV9 with TRBJ2-7; D uncertain. The CDR3 contains 14 residues. Germline CDR1 and CDR2: SGDLS and YYNGEE. Trimming left V 0 bases short and J 7 bases short, with 14 bases between. CDR3 loop: CASSVDGFVGEQYF. The CDR3 DNA sequence: TGTGCCAGCAGCGTAGATGGGTTCGTGGGTGAGCAGTACTTC.

There are a few counts of this clonotype. This rearrangement joins TRBV29-1 to TRBJ2-7, with 10 bases matching TRBD1. Germline CDR1 is SQVTM and CDR2 is ANQGSEA. Trimming removed 1 base from V and 3 bases from J; junction bases left unmatched: 3. The length of the CDR3 is 14 residues. The chain's CDR3 is CSVEVGDRGYEQYF. CDR3 bases: TGCAGCGTTGAAGTGGGGGACAGGGGCTACGAGCAGTACTTC.

This clonotype was found many times. This chain connects TRBV7-8 to TRBJ2-6; maybe TRBD1 (5 bases). The CDR3 is made up of 15 amino acids. The germline gives CDR1 SGHVS, CDR2 FQNEAQ. Trimming left V 7 bases short and J 1 base short, with 11 bases between. This CDR3 reads CASTLDISGANVLTF. In nucleotides, the CDR3 is TGTGCCAGCACCCTGGACATTTCTGGGGCCAACGTCCTGACTTTC. The whole variable domain, remainder taken from reference TRBV7-8 and TRBJ2-6, is GAGVSQSPRYKVAKRGQDVALRCDPISGHVSLFWYQQALGQGPEFLTYFQNEAQLDKSGLPSDRFFAERPEGSVSTLKIQRTQQEDSAVYLCASTLDISGANVLTFGAGSRLTVL.

This clonotype was detected only a few times. The chain has TRBV6-5 and TRBJ1-2; D perhaps matches TRBD1 (5 bases). The CDR3 extends over 15 amino acids. Trimming cost V 2 bases and J 3 bases, with 13 bases left between them. Germline V lookup: CDR1 MNHEY, CDR2 SVGAGI. The CDR3 region has the DNA TGTGCCAGCAGTTACAATCCAGGGAATCACTATGGCTACACCTTC. Translation gives CASSYNPGNHYGYTF.

V gene TRBV12-3 or TRBV12-4 combines with J gene TRBJ1-2; D gene unclear. The length of the CDR3 is 16 residues. Deletions cut 6 bases from V and 0 bases from J, with 17 bases between. The CDR3 reads CASSRPRSQANYGYTF. CDR3 in DNA: TGTGCCAGCAGCCGTCCGAGGAGTCAAGCTAACTATGGCTACACCTTC.

As regards this clonotype: A much larger clone differs by one base, so this may be a read error. J is TRBJ2-1 and V is TRBV7-2; no definite D call. This CDR3 region has 14 residues. The V gene's germline CDR1 is SGHTA and CDR2 FQGNSA. CDR3 sequence reads: CVSSLVSSGNEQFF. CDR3 nucleotide sequence: TGTGTCAGCAGCTTAGTTAGCTCGGGTAATGAGCAGTTCTTC.

The table lists this clonotype with many counts. The chain combines TRBV4-3 with TRBJ1-2; tentatively, D is TRBD1 (5 bases). V was clipped by 0 bases and J by 3 bases, with 11 bases between them. This CDR3 spans 15 amino acids. CDR1 and CDR2 from the germline V gene are LGHNA and YSLEER. The CDR3 DNA follows: TGCGCCAGCAGCCAAGATGTTCAGGGTGACTATGGCTACACCTTC. Translation: CASSQDVQGDYGYTF.

This clonotype occurred many times. This chain links TRBV5-1 with TRBJ2-1, with 8 bases that match TRBD2. Trimming removed 4 bases from V and 2 bases from J; junction bases left unmatched: 8. Germline values: CDR1 SGHRS, CDR2 YFSETQ. The CDR3 has 16 residues. The CDR3 bases are TGCGCCAGCAGCGGTACGACGGGACTAGCCTACAATGAGCAGTTCTTC. Translating gives CASSGTTGLAYNEQFF.

In its sample, this clonotype was seen many times. The V call is TRBV20-1, the J call TRBJ2-3; no firm D call. CDR3 length equals 11 residues. V was shortened by 6 bases and J by 8 bases, with 12 bases between the two germline ends. The germline CDR1 and CDR2 sequences are DFQATT and SNEGSKA (reference sequence). The CDR3 loop is CSASTVGTQYF. The CDR3 nucleotides are TGCAGTGCCTCGACTGTTGGTACGCAGTATTTT.

This clonotype was observed a few times. DNA of the CDR3: TGTGCCAGCAGTCCCCGGACAGGGGGCACCTACGAGCAGTACTTC. As protein: CASSPRTGGTYEQYF. The V and J genes are TRBV6-1 and TRBJ2-7; 11 positions match TRBD1. Trimming removed 5 bases from V and 2 bases from J; junction bases left unmatched: 5. This CDR3 comprises 15 residues. Per germline, CDR1 MNHNS and CDR2 SASEGT.

This clonotype was picked up many times. The rearrangement uses TRBV20-1 and TRBJ2-7; a possible D gene is TRBD1 (6 bases). V lost 4 bases, J lost 5 bases, and 12 bases lay in between. Germline V gene lookup returns CDR1 DFQATT and CDR2 SNEGSKA (reference sequence). The CDR3 is made up of 12 amino acids. The CDR3 sequence is CSAIGQSHEQYF. CDR3 in DNA: TGCAGTGCTATTGGACAGTCTCACGAGCAGTACTTC.

Many counts were recorded for this clonotype. This rearrangement joins TRBV6-1 to TRBJ1-4, with TRBD1 matching over 9 bases. Per the germline V gene, CDR1 is MNHNS and CDR2 is SASEGT. The junction had 9 bases not matched to a gene; V was cut back by 4 bases and J by 0 bases. The CDR3 runs to 18 residues. The CDR3 DNA follows: TGTGCCAGCAGTGTCCCGGGACAGGGTGCGTCAACTAATGAAAAACTGTTTTTT. Translation: CASSVPGQGASTNEKLFF.

Ten or more counts support this clonotype. This chain uses TRBV7-9 with TRBJ1-2; D is unclear. The CDR3 has 14 amino acids. Per germline, CDR1 SEHNR and CDR2 FQNEAQ (reference sequence). Deletions cut 5 bases from V and 8 bases from J, with 18 bases between. For the CDR3, the DNA is TGTGCCAGCAGCCAACAATTGACACTCAGGGGCTACACCTTC. It codes for CASSQQLTLRGYTF.

This clonotype has more than one count but fewer than ten. The genes are TRBV7-8 and TRBJ2-7; a weak D match, TRBD2 (6 bases). Germline values: CDR1 SGHVS, CDR2 FQNEAQ. Trimming pared 5 bases from V and 0 bases from J, leaving 17 bases between. CDR3 length: 16 amino acids. The CDR3 region is CASSLRREASSYEQYF. CDR3 coding DNA: TGTGCCAGCAGCCTACGTAGGGAGGCAAGCTCCTACGAGCAGTACTTC.